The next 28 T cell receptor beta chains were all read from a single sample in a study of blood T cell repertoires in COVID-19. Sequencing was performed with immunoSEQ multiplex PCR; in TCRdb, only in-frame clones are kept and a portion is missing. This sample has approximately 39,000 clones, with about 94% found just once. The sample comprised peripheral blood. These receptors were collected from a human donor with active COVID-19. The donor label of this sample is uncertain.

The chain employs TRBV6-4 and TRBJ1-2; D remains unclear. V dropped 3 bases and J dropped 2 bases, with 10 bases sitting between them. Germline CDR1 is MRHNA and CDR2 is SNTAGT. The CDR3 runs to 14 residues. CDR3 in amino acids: CASSELPPNYGYTF. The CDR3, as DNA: TGTGCCAGCAGTGAACTTCCCCCCAACTATGGCTACACCTTC.

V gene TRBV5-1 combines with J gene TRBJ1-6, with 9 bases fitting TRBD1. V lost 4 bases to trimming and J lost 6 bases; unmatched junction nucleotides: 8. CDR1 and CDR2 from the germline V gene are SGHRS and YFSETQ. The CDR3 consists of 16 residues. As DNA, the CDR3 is TGCGCCAGCAGCGCGGGTACAGGGGGCGTTAATTCACCCCTCCACTTT. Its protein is CASSAGTGGVNSPLHF. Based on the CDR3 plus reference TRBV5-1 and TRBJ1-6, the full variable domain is KAGVTQTPRYLIKTRGQQVTLSCSPISGHRSVSWYQQTPGQGLQFLFEYFSETQRNKGNFPGRFSGRQFSNSRSEMNVSTLELGDSALYLCASSAGTGGVNSPLHFGNGTRLTVT.

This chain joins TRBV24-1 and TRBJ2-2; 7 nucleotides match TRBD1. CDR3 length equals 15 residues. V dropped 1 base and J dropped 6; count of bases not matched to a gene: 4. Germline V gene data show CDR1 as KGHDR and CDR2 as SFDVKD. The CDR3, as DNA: TGTGCCACCAGTGATTTCGGCCAGGGGGCCGGGGAGCTGTTTTTT. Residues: CATSDFGQGAGELFF.

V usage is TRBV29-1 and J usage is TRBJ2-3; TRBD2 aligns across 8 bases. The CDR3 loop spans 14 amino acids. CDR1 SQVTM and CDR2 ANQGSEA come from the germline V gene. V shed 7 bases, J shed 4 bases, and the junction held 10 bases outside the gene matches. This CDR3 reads CSGWGGGGSDTQYF. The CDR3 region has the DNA TGCAGCGGGTGGGGAGGCGGGGGGTCAGATACGCAGTATTTT.

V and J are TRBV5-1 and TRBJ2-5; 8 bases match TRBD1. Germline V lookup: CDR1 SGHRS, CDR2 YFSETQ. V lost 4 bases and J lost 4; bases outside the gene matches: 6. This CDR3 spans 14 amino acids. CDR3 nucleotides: TGCGCCAGCAGCACCGGACAGGGCGGAGAGACCCAGTACTTC. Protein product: CASSTGQGGETQYF.

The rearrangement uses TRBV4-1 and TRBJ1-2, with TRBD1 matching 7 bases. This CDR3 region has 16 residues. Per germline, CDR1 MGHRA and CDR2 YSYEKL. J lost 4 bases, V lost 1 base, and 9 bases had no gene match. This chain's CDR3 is CASSQASTGPLYGYTF. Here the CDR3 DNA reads TGCGCCAGCAGCCAAGCTTCGACAGGGCCGCTCTATGGCTACACCTTC.

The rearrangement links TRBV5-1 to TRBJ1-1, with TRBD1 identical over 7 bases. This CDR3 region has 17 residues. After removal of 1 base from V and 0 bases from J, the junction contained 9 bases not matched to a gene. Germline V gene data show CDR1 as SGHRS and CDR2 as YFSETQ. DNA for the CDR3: TGCGCCAGCAGCTTGTCGACAGGGCACCGCATGAACACTGAAGCTTTCTTT. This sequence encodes CASSLSTGHRMNTEAFF.

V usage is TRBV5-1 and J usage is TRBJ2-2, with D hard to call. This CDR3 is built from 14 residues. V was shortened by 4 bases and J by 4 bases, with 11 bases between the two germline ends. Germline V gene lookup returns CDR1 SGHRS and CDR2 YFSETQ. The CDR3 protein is CASSVPTSTGELFF. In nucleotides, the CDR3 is TGCGCCAGCAGCGTGCCAACAAGCACCGGGGAGCTGTTTTTT.

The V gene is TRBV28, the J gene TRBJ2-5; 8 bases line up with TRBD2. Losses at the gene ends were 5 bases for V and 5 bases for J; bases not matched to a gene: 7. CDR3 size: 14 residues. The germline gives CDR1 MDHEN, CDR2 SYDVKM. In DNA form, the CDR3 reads TGTGCCAGCAGTCTCATAGCGGGGTCCGAGACCCAGTACTTC. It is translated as CASSLIAGSETQYF.

This CDR3 reads CASSQVTGTYEQYF. In DNA, the CDR3 is TGTGCCAGCAGTCAGGTTACAGGGACCTACGAGCAGTACTTC. The chain links TRBV6-5 to TRBJ2-7, with TRBD1 as a possible D gene (6 bases). CDR1 MNHEY and CDR2 SVGAGI come from the germline V gene. The CDR3 length is 14 residues. V was pared by 5 bases and J by 2 bases, with 13 bases between.

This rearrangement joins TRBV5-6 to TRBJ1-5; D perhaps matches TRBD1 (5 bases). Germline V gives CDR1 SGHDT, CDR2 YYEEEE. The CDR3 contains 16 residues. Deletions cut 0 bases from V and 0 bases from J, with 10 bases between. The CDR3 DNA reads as TGTGCCAGCAGCTTGGGGGGCTTGGGTAGCAATCAGCCCCAGCATTTT. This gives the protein CASSLGGLGSNQPQHF.

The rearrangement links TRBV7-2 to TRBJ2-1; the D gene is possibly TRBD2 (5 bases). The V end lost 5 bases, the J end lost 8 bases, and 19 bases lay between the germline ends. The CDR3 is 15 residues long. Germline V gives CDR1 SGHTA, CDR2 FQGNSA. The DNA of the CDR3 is TGTGCCAGCAGCCAAGGACTGGGAATCGGGGATGAGCAGTTCTTC. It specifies CASSQGLGIGDEQFF.

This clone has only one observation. The CDR3 DNA reads as TGTGCCAGCAGCCCGACTAGCGCTCCCCGGGAGCAGTTCTTC. Protein: CASSPTSAPREQFF. The chain joins TRBV3-1 (or the pseudogene TRBV3-2) to TRBJ2-1, with 8 bases that match TRBD2. The V gene's germline CDR1 is LGHDT and CDR2 YNNKEL (reference sequence). CDR3 length: 14 amino acids. Unmatched junction bases numbered 9, after V lost 4 bases and J lost 10 bases.

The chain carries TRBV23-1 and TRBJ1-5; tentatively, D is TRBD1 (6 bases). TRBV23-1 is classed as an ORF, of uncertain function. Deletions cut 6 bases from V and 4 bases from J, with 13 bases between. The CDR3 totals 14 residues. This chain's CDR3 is CASRWEQGNQPQHF. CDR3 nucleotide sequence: TGCGCCAGCAGGTGGGAGCAGGGGAATCAGCCCCAGCATTTT.

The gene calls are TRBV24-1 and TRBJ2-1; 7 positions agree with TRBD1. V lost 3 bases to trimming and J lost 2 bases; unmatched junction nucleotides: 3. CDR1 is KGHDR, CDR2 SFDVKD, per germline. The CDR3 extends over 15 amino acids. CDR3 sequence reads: CATSDGDSPYNEQFF. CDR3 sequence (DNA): TGTGCCACCAGTGATGGGGACAGCCCCTACAATGAGCAGTTCTTC.

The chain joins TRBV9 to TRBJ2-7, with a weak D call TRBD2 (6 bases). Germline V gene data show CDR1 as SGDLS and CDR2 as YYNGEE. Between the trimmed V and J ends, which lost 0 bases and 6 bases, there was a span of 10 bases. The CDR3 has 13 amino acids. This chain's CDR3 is CASSVVGGGEQYF. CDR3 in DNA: TGTGCCAGCAGCGTAGTCGGGGGAGGCGAGCAGTACTTC.

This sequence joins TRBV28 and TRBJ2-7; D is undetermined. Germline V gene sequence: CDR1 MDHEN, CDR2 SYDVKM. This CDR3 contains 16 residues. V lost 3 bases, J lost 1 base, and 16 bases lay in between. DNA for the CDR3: TGTGCCAGCAGTTTCGATTTGGTAGATCTTTCCTACGAGCAGTACTTC. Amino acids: CASSFDLVDLSYEQYF.

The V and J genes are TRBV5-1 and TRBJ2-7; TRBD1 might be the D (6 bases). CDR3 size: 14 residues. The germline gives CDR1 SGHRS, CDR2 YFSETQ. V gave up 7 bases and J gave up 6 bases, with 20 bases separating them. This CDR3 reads CASAAGPGAGEQYF. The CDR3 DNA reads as TGCGCCAGCGCGGCAGGGCCAGGGGCAGGCGAGCAGTACTTC. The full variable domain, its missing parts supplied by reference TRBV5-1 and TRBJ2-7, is KAGVTQTPRYLIKTRGQQVTLSCSPISGHRSVSWYQQTPGQGLQFLFEYFSETQRNKGNFPGRFSGRQFSNSRSEMNVSTLELGDSALYLCASAAGPGAGEQYFGPGTRLTVT.

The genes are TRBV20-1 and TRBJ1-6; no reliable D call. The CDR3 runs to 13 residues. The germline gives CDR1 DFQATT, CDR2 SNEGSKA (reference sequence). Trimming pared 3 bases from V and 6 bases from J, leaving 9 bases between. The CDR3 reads CSASPGSNSPLHF. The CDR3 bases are TGCAGTGCTAGTCCCGGGTCTAATTCACCCCTCCACTTT.

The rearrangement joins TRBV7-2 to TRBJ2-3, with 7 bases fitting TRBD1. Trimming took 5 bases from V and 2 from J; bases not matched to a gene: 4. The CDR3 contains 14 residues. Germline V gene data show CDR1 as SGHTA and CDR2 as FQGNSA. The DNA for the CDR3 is TGTGCCAGCAGCGCGACAGGGACCACAGATACGCAGTATTTT. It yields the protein CASSATGTTDTQYF.

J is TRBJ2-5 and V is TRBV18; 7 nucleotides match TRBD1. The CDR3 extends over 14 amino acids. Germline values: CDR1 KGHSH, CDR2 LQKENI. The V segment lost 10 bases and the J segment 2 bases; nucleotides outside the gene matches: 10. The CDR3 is CAKVGGQQQETQYF. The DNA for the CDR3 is TGTGCCAAGGTTGGGGGACAGCAGCAAGAGACCCAGTACTTC.

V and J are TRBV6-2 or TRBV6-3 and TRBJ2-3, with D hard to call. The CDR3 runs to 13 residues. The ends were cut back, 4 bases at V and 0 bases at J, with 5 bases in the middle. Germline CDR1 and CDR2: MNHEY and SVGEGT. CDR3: CASSFPSTDTQYF. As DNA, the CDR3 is TGTGCCAGCAGTTTCCCTAGCACAGATACGCAGTATTTT.

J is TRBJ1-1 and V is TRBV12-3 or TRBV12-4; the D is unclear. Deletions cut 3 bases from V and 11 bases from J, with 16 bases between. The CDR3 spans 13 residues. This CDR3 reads CASSFSGGLGAFF. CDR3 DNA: TGTGCCAGCAGTTTTAGCGGCGGCCTGGGGGCTTTCTTT.

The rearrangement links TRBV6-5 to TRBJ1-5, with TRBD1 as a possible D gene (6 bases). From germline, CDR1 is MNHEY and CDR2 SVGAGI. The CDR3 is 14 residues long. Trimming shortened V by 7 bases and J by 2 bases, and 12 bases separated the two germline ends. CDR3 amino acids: CASTAGAGNQPQHF. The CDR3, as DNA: TGTGCCAGCACGGCGGGGGCGGGCAATCAGCCCCAGCATTTT.

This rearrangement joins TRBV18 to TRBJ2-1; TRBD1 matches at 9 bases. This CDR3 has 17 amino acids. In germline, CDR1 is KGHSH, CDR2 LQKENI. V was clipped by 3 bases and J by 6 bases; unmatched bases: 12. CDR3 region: CASSPTGTGTTRNEQFF. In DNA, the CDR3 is TGTGCCAGCTCACCGACCGGGACAGGGACTACGCGCAATGAGCAGTTCTTC.

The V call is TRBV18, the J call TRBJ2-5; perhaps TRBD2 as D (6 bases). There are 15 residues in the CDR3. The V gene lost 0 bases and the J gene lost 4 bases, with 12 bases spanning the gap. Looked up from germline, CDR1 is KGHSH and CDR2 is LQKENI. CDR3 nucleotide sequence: TGTGCCAGCTCACCACCGGAGGGGCATCGAGAGACCCAGTACTTC. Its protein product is CASSPPEGHRETQYF.

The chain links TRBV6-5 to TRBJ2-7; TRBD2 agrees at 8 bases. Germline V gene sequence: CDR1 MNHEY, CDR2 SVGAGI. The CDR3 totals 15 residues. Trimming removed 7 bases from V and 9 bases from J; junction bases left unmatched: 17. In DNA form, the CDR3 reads TGTGCCAGCACCGGGCGGGGGGCCAACCGCTTCAGGCAGTACTTC. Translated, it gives CASTGRGANRFRQYF.

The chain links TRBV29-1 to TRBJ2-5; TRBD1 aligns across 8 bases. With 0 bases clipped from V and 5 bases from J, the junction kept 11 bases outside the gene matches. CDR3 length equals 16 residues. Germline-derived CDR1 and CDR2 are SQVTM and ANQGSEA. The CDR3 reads CSVEDLAGGFGETQYF. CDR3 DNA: TGCAGCGTTGAAGATCTGGCAGGGGGCTTTGGGGAGACCCAGTACTTC.